The 2 T cell receptor beta chains below all came from one sample that was sequenced in a study of blood T cell repertoires in COVID-19 (dated by TCRdb to 2020 to 2021). Libraries were made using the immunoSEQ multiplex PCR assay. The source is immuneACCESS, and TCRdb retained only in-frame sequences with V and J called. Part of the clones is not carried over; for the studies checked, unresolved V genes explain less than half of this, and the remainder is unexplained. For this sample the table gives roughly 100,000 clones, of which 81% were detected only once. The ten biggest clones cover about 40% of the sample. The sequencing sample was made of peripheral blood. These receptors originate from a man at least 80 years old with acute or convalescent COVID-19.

The chain employs TRBV7-8 and TRBJ1-4; 7 bases map to TRBD1. The CDR3 contains 20 residues. CDR1 is SGHVS, CDR2 FQNEAQ, per germline. J gave up 2 bases and V 1 base, and 16 bases lay outside the gene matches. Written as DNA, the CDR3 is TGTGCCAGCAGCTTAGGCCGTTTTGTTGGGTACAGGGGCACTAATGAAAAACTGTTTTTT. Its protein product is CASSLGRFVGYRGTNEKLFF.

This clone has only a few counts. The sample has other DNA sequences that encode this CDR3 too. This chain joins TRBV10-3 and TRBJ1-1; tentatively, D is TRBD1 (5 bases). CDR1 and CDR2 (germline): ENHRY, SYGVKD. This CDR3 contains 12 residues. V dropped 4 bases and J dropped 2 bases, with 5 bases sitting between them. The CDR3 region is CAISGGNTEAFF. CDR3 coding DNA: TGTGCCATCAGTGGGGGCAACACTGAAGCTTTCTTT.